The 13 T cell receptor beta chains below all came from one sample that was sequenced in a study of response to subunit inactivated influenza vaccine. TCRdb re-called the RT-PCR reads with MiXCR, one entry per CDR3 protein. The table includes more than 700,000 distinct CDR3 sequences, over 20% detected once. Sample: PBMCs from blood, taken more than 4 days after vaccination. These receptors were collected from a man aged 50-60 years who received an inactivated influenza vaccine.

This clonotype was observed a few times. The J gene is TRBJ2-7, the V gene TRBV4-1; TRBD1 matches 7 bases. Losses at the gene ends were 5 bases for V and 3 bases for J; bases not matched to a gene: 10. The length of the CDR3 is 15 residues. The germline gives CDR1 MGHRA, CDR2 YSYEKL. The CDR3 nucleotides are TGCGCCAGCAGCTCTTCACCGACAGGGTTCTACGAGCAGTACTTC. It codes for CASSSSPTGFYEQYF.

This clonotype was detected a few times. The V and J genes are TRBV7-7 and TRBJ2-7, with 8 bases identical to TRBD2. J gave up 9 bases and V 1 base, and 17 bases lay outside the gene matches. Germline assignment: CDR1 SSHAT and CDR2 FNYEAQ (reference sequence). The CDR3 contains 17 residues. The CDR3 loop is CASSLGAGETTSIGQYF. The CDR3 DNA follows: TGTGCCAGCAGCTTAGGAGCGGGAGAGACCACCTCAATCGGGCAGTACTTC.

This clonotype was counted between two and nine times. The chain joins TRBV12-3 or TRBV12-4 to TRBJ1-1; D perhaps matches TRBD1 (6 bases). The germline V and J ends were trimmed by 0 bases and 12 bases, with 14 bases remaining between them. The CDR3 contains 13 residues. The CDR3 is CASSLAHNRETFF. The CDR3 DNA follows: TGTGCCAGCAGTTTAGCGCATAACAGGGAAACTTTCTTT.

The genes are TRBV30 and TRBJ2-7, with TRBD2 identical over 12 bases. V shed 1 base, J shed 3 bases, and the junction held 4 bases outside the gene matches. Germline values: CDR1 GTSNPN, CDR2 SVGIG (reference sequence). The CDR3 is 15 amino acids. In DNA, the CDR3 is TGTGCCTGGAGTGAAGGACTAGCGGGGAACTACGAGCAGTACTTC. It specifies CAWSEGLAGNYEQYF.

The chain uses TRBV4-3 and TRBJ2-4; D remains unclear. Germline values: CDR1 LGHNA, CDR2 YSLEER. The CDR3 is 15 amino acids. The V end was cut by 1 base, the J end by 7 bases, with 14 bases between. The CDR3 loop is CASSQGIGVGNIQYF. In nucleotides, the CDR3 is TGCGCCAGCAGCCAAGGGATAGGCGTGGGGAACATTCAGTACTTC.

This clonotype was seen a handful of times. The chain is built from TRBV10-2 and TRBJ2-7, with TRBD1 identical over 9 bases. After removal of 6 bases from V and 2 bases from J, the junction contained 11 bases not matched to a gene. Germline V lookup: CDR1 WSHSY, CDR2 SAAADI. The CDR3 runs 16 residues. The CDR3 sequence is CASSGTGQGNPYEQYF. The CDR3 DNA reads as TGCGCCAGCAGCGGAACGGGACAGGGTAATCCCTACGAGCAGTACTTC.

The chain links TRBV25-1 to TRBJ1-1; D unresolved. V gave up 3 bases and J gave up 5 bases, with 10 bases separating them. This CDR3 comprises 13 residues. From germline, CDR1 is MGHDK and CDR2 SYGVNS. This CDR3 reads CASSEADRTEAFF. DNA of the CDR3: TGTGCCAGCAGTGAGGCAGATAGGACTGAAGCTTTCTTT. Looking up the rest from reference TRBV25-1 and TRBJ1-1 gives the full variable domain: EADIYQTPRYLVIGTGKKITLECSQTMGHDKMYWYQQDPGMELHLIHYSYGVNSTEKGDLSSESTVSRIRTEHFPLTLESARPSHTSQYLCASSEADRTEAFFGQGTRLTVV.

The J gene is TRBJ2-7, the V gene TRBV10-3; unclear D gene. CDR3 length: 11 amino acids. V lost 7 bases and J 12 bases, leaving 16 bases between the germline ends. Germline assignment: CDR1 ENHRY and CDR2 SYGVKD. The CDR3, as DNA: TGTGCCATCACCGGCGGCAGTGTCGTGTACTTC. Residues: CAITGGSVVYF.

This clonotype turned up a few times. The chain employs TRBV7-2 and TRBJ2-1; possibly TRBD2 for D (5 bases). The CDR3 contains 15 residues. The germline V gene has CDR1 SGHTA and CDR2 FQGNSA. Trimming removed 3 bases from V and 4 bases from J, with 13 bases in between. The CDR3 nucleotides read TGTGCCAGCAGCTTTGTGGGTGGGGAGTACAATGAGCAGTTCTTC. It encodes CASSFVGGEYNEQFF.

This clonotype was observed a few times. The rearrangement links TRBV6-1 to TRBJ2-5, with D possibly matching TRBD2 (5 bases). The V and J ends lost 6 bases and 0 bases respectively, with 8 bases between them. Looked up from germline, CDR1 is MNHNS and CDR2 is SASEGT. This CDR3 comprises 13 residues. The CDR3: CASRRGYQETQYF. In DNA, the CDR3 is TGTGCCAGCAGACGCGGGTACCAAGAGACCCAGTACTTC.

The chain employs TRBV6-1 and TRBJ2-1; 10 positions agree with TRBD2. The germline V gene encodes CDR1 MNHNS and CDR2 SASEGT. V dropped 5 bases and J dropped 3; count of bases not matched to a gene: 4. This CDR3 has 15 residues. The chain's CDR3 is CASSPVAGGYNEQFF. The CDR3 bases are TGTGCCAGCAGTCCGGTAGCGGGAGGCTACAATGAGCAGTTCTTC.

The chain joins TRBV25-1 to TRBJ2-2; weak D call: TRBD1 (5 bases). This CDR3 has 15 residues. From germline, CDR1 is MGHDK and CDR2 SYGVNS. Trimming removed 0 bases at V and 4 bases at J, with 9 bases between. The CDR3 region is CASSEYWGPTGELFF. Here the CDR3 DNA reads TGTGCCAGCAGTGAATATTGGGGCCCCACCGGGGAGCTGTTTTTT.

This sequence joins TRBV12-3 or TRBV12-4 and TRBJ2-7, with 8 bases fitting TRBD1. V was clipped by 3 bases and J by 4 bases; unmatched bases: 8. The length of the CDR3 is 15 residues. This CDR3 is CASSFPDRGVYEQYF. The CDR3 DNA reads as TGTGCCAGCAGTTTCCCCGACAGGGGAGTATACGAGCAGTACTTC.